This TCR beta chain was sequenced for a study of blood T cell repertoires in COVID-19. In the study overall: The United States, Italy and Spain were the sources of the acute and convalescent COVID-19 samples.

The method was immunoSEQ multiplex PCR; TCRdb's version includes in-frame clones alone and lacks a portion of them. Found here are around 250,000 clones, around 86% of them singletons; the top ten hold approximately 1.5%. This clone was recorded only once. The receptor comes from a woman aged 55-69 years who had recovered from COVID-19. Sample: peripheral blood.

As DNA, the CDR3 is TGTGCCAGCTCACCATATCCTACCAGGGGGACTAGCAATCAGCCCCAGCATTTT. Amino acid sequence: CASSPYPTRGTSNQPQHF. The chain has TRBV18 and TRBJ1-5, with 7 bases fitting TRBD1. Germline CDR1 reads KGHSH; CDR2 reads LQKENI. With 2 bases clipped from V and 0 bases from J, the junction kept 10 bases outside the gene matches. CDR3 size: 18 residues.